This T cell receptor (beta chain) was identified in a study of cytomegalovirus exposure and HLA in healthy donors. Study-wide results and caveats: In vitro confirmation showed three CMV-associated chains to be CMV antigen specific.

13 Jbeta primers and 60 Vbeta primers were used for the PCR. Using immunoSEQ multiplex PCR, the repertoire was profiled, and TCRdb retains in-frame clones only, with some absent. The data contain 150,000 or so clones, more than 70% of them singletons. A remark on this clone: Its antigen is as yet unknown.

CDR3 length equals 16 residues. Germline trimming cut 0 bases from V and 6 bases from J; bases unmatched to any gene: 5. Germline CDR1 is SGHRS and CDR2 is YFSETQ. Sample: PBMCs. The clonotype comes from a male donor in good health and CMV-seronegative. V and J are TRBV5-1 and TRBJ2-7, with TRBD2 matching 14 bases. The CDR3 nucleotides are TGCGCCAGCAGCTTGGGTACGGGACTAGCGGGAGTCGAGCAGTACTTC. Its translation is CASSLGTGLAGVEQYF.